The 5 T cell receptor beta chains given below trace back to one sample, sequenced in a study of T cells in localized non-small cell lung cancer. The assay was immunoSEQ multiplex PCR, and TCRdb's table has in-frame clones only and misses some. This table holds about 35,000 clones, 92% found once. The sequenced sample was peripheral blood, obtained before any cancer treatment. Every receptor here comes from a female donor older than 55 with stage I lung adenocarcinoma.

The gene calls are TRBV4-2 and TRBJ2-5, with 11 positions matching TRBD2. The CDR3 sequence is 18 residues long. Germline lookup yields CDR1 LGHNA and CDR2 YNFKEQ. The trim removed 4 bases at V and 2 bases at J, leaving 12 bases unmatched. The chain's CDR3 is CASSPYVGIAGGQETQYF. In DNA, the CDR3 is TGTGCCAGCAGCCCCTATGTCGGTATAGCGGGGGGGCAAGAGACCCAGTACTTC.

The chain has TRBV7-2 and TRBJ1-5; tentatively, D is TRBD1 (6 bases). This CDR3 has 17 residues. Germline V lookup: CDR1 SGHTA, CDR2 FQGNSA. V gave up 0 bases and J gave up 2 bases, with 14 bases separating them. The CDR3 loop reads CASSLALTGTGNQPQHF. For the CDR3, the DNA is TGTGCCAGCAGCTTAGCGCTAACAGGGACGGGCAATCAGCCCCAGCATTTT.

The chain joins TRBV18 to TRBJ2-1; 10 bases match TRBD1. Germline V gene data show CDR1 as KGHSH and CDR2 as LQKENI. The CDR3 contains 17 residues. J was trimmed by 3 bases and V by 3 bases; bases with no gene match: 8. CDR3 in amino acids: CASSPVGQGVIYNEQFF. The CDR3 bases are TGTGCCAGCTCACCGGTAGGACAGGGGGTTATCTACAATGAGCAGTTCTTC.

The rearrangement joins TRBV19 to TRBJ1-1, with D tentatively TRBD1 (5 bases). V gave up 6 bases and J gave up 1 base, with 9 bases separating them. The germline V gene has CDR1 LNHDA and CDR2 SQIVND (reference sequence). This CDR3 has 13 amino acids. For the CDR3, the DNA is TGTGCCAGTAGCCTCAGGGAGAACACTGAAGCTTTCTTT. Amino acids: CASSLRENTEAFF.

In DNA form, the CDR3 reads TGCGCCAGCAGCTCCAGGACAGGGGAGACCTATGGCTACACCTTC. This codes for CASSSRTGETYGYTF. This chain uses TRBV4-3 with TRBJ1-2; 9 bases are shared with TRBD1. The V and J ends lost 5 bases and 4 bases, in that order; junction bases with no gene match: 8. This CDR3 has 15 amino acids. CDR1 and CDR2 from the germline V gene are LGHNA and YSLEER.